Listed below are T cell receptor beta chains from one sample, sequenced in a study of blood T cell repertoires in COVID-19. Data came from immunoSEQ multiplex PCR; TCRdb stores just in-frame clones and leaves some out. The sample has roughly 380,000 clones; about 90% are singletons. The sample comprised PBMCs or T cells enriched from blood (not recorded which). The receptors come from a man under 40 who had recovered from COVID-19. CDR3s include the opening cysteine and the closing phenylalanine or tryptophan. The order of the fields is J gene, clone size, V gene, D gene, CDR3 DNA, CDR3 protein. D genes are given only for firm matches. Clone size is given for some rows only: seen once, a few or many times, or a class if the clone is expanded.

J gene: TRBJ2-1; clone size: few; V gene: TRBV12-3/TRBV12-4; D gene: TRBD1; CDR3 DNA: TGTGCCGCGGGGACAGGGGTGGGCAATGAGCAGTTCTTC; CDR3 protein: CAAGTGVGNEQFF
J gene: TRBJ2-2; clone size: NA; V gene: TRBV5-1; D gene: TRBD1; CDR3 DNA: TGCGCCAGCAGCTTGTCGGGACAGTCGAACACCGGGGAGCTGTTTTTT; CDR3 protein: CASSLSGQSNTGELFF
J gene: TRBJ2-1; clone size: NA; V gene: TRBV3-1/TRBV3-2; D gene: TRBD2; CDR3 DNA: TGTGCCAGCAGTCAAATCGCTAGCGGGGGGTCCAATGAGCAGTTCTTC; CDR3 protein: CASSQIASGGSNEQFF
J gene: TRBJ1-2; clone size: once; V gene: TRBV4-1; D gene: NA; CDR3 DNA: TGCGCCAGCAGCTCCCAGGGGAACTATGGCTACACCTTC; CDR3 protein: CASSSQGNYGYTF
J gene: TRBJ1-3; clone size: NA; V gene: TRBV18; D gene: NA; CDR3 DNA: TGTGCCAGCTCACCACGCGAGGGAGCCACCATATATTTT; CDR3 protein: CASSPREGATIYF
J gene: TRBJ1-5; clone size: NA; V gene: TRBV28; D gene: NA; CDR3 DNA: TGTGCCAGCAGTTGGGACTTAGGCAATCAGCCCCAGCATTTT; CDR3 protein: CASSWDLGNQPQHF
J gene: TRBJ2-3; clone size: NA; V gene: TRBV9; D gene: NA; CDR3 DNA: TGTGCCAGCAGCGTAGTAGCGGTTGACACAGATACGCAGTATTTT; CDR3 protein: CASSVVAVDTDTQYF
J gene: TRBJ1-2; clone size: NA; V gene: TRBV7-2; D gene: NA; CDR3 DNA: TGTGCCAGCAGCCTCCTCTATGGCTACACCTTC; CDR3 protein: CASSLLYGYTF
J gene: TRBJ1-5; clone size: NA; V gene: TRBV11-2; D gene: TRBD1; CDR3 DNA: TGTGCCAGCAGCTCACAGGGGACTCAGCCCCAGCATTTT; CDR3 protein: CASSSQGTQPQHF
J gene: TRBJ2-5; clone size: once; V gene: TRBV29-1; D gene: NA; CDR3 DNA: TGCAGCGTTGAAGAGGTCGGGATGAGGTGGGAGACCCAGTACTTC; CDR3 protein: CSVEEVGMRWETQYF
J gene: TRBJ2-7; clone size: NA; V gene: TRBV5-1; D gene: NA; CDR3 DNA: TGCGCCAGCGGAGAAACCTCCTACGAGCAGTACTTC; CDR3 protein: CASGETSYEQYF
J gene: TRBJ2-1; clone size: NA; V gene: TRBV12-3/TRBV12-4; D gene: NA; CDR3 DNA: TGTGCCAGCAGTTGGACAGAGGATGAGCAGTTCTTC; CDR3 protein: CASSWTEDEQFF
J gene: TRBJ2-5; clone size: once; V gene: TRBV4-2; D gene: NA; CDR3 DNA: TGTGCCAGCAGCCAAGGATGGGCAGGGGTACAGGAGACCCAGTACTTC; CDR3 protein: CASSQGWAGVQETQYF
J gene: TRBJ2-3; clone size: NA; V gene: TRBV6-2/TRBV6-3; D gene: TRBD2; CDR3 DNA: TGTGCCAGCAGTTATAGAAGCGGGGGTATAACAGATACGCAGTATTTT; CDR3 protein: CASSYRSGGITDTQYF
J gene: TRBJ1-1; clone size: NA; V gene: TRBV4-1; D gene: NA; CDR3 DNA: TGCGCCAGCAGCCAAGATGGGGGGGAGTGGACTGAAGCTTTCTTT; CDR3 protein: CASSQDGGEWTEAFF
J gene: TRBJ1-2; clone size: NA; V gene: TRBV2; D gene: NA; CDR3 DNA: TGTGCCAGCAGTGGCGGGGGACCGCGCTACACCTTC; CDR3 protein: CASSGGGPRYTF
J gene: TRBJ1-6; clone size: few; V gene: TRBV12-3/TRBV12-4; D gene: NA; CDR3 DNA: TGTGCCAGCAGTTCCCGGGACTCCGGAACCCTCCACTTT; CDR3 protein: CASSSRDSGTLHF